The 6 T cell receptor beta chains given below trace back to one sample, sequenced in a study of T-cell memory formation after mild COVID-19. In TCRdb, the 5' RACE reads were re-called with MiXCR into one record per CDR3 protein. This repertoire shows a few hundred thousand distinct CDR3 sequences, approximately 25% found once; its top ten account for around 9.5%. Material for sequencing was PBMCs or a T cell subset sorted from them (not recorded which). These receptors originate from an adult woman who had mild COVID-19 (a few samples of this study predate the infection). Cell type and time point are not known.

This clonotype has more than one count but fewer than ten. The rearrangement uses TRBV10-3 and TRBJ2-6; possibly TRBD2 for D (5 bases). The CDR3 is 14 amino acids. Deletions cut 6 bases from V and 2 bases from J, with 8 bases between. Germline lookup yields CDR1 ENHRY and CDR2 SYGVKD. CDR3 protein: CAISGVAGANVLTF. In DNA, the CDR3 is TGTGCCATCAGCGGGGTCGCTGGGGCCAACGTCCTGACTTTC.

This clonotype was counted only a few times. The chain joins TRBV12-3 or TRBV12-4 to TRBJ2-4, with no clear D. V gave up 1 base and J gave up 6 bases, with 16 bases separating them. This CDR3 contains 16 residues. For the CDR3, the DNA is TGTGCCAGCAGTTTAGTGCCTTCACCGATGGGAAACATTCAGTACTTC. It encodes CASSLVPSPMGNIQYF.

The rearrangement joins TRBV2 to TRBJ2-6; D could derive from TRBD1 or TRBD2 (5 bases each). The germline gives CDR1 SNHLY, CDR2 FYNNEI. The V end was cut by 4 bases, the J end by 4 bases, with 8 bases between. This CDR3 has 14 residues. The CDR3 reads CASSGRTGANVLTF. As DNA, the CDR3 is TGTGCCAGCAGTGGGAGGACAGGGGCCAACGTCCTGACTTTC.

The chain is built from TRBV12-3 or TRBV12-4 and TRBJ2-3; D is possibly TRBD2 (5 bases). V lost 3 bases, J lost 7 bases, and 14 bases lay in between. This CDR3 spans 14 amino acids. The CDR3 DNA follows: TGTGCCAGCAGTTTTTTCCAGACTATTCATACGCAGTATTTT. Translating gives CASSFFQTIHTQYF.

The chain joins TRBV20-1 to TRBJ1-6; weak D call: TRBD1 (6 bases). CDR3 length equals 17 residues. Germline V lookup: CDR1 DFQATT, CDR2 SNEGSKA (reference sequence). The ends were cut back, 4 bases at V and 0 bases at J, with 16 bases in the middle. This CDR3 is CSAKRGTQSSYNSPLHF. The CDR3 nucleotides read TGCAGTGCTAAAAGGGGGACACAGAGCTCCTATAATTCACCCCTCCACTTT.

This clonotype was seen more than once but under ten times. In DNA form, the CDR3 reads TGTGCCAGCAGCTTATCCGGTTGGGGGTCCTACAATGAGCAGTTCTTC. This codes for CASSLSGWGSYNEQFF. This chain joins TRBV7-9 and TRBJ2-1; D possibly matches TRBD1 or TRBD2 (5 bases each). Germline values: CDR1 SEHNR, CDR2 FQNEAQ (reference sequence). CDR3 length: 16 amino acids. V was shortened by 2 bases and J by 1 base, with 12 bases between the two germline ends.